This T cell receptor (beta chain) was retrieved from a study of T cells in Graves' hyperthyroidism and ophthalmopathy. Whole-study findings and limits: In simple terms, a model built on 13 V-J features told ophthalmopathy apart from stable hyperthyroidism.

Germline V lookup: CDR1 DFQATT, CDR2 SNEGSKA (reference sequence). The CDR3 spans 12 residues. The V and J ends lost 5 bases and 7 bases respectively, with 11 bases between them. Amplified TCR beta CDR3 regions derived from RNA transcripts. RT-PCR in the first round (using the HTBI primer set) targeted the TCR CDR3. From the multiplex PCR reads, TCRdb called clonotypes with MiXCR, one entry per CDR3 protein. The data contain approximately 600,000 distinct CDR3 sequences, under 25% of them singletons. Each diagnosis was grounded in clinical symptoms, serum thyroxine and TRAb, thyroid ultrasound, and orbital computed tomography. In this sample, this clonotype turned up many times. The antigen is undetermined.

V and J are TRBV20-1 and TRBJ1-4, with a weak D call TRBD1 (6 bases). This TCR was recovered from a man aged 30 to 39 with Graves' ophthalmopathy. The sample comprised blood. CDR3 nucleotides: TGCAGTGCTGAGGGGGGTGTTGAAAAACTGTTTTTT. It yields the protein CSAEGGVEKLFF.